The clone carrying this T cell receptor (beta chain) has more than one count but fewer than ten. This specimen belongs to a study of human T cells and chemical hapten exposure. In the study overall: During the roughly 24-week study period, patients had diphenylcyclopropenone applied to the scalp every week.

Time point given: patch test 2, 6 weeks after DPC sensitization. Specified treatment: therapeutic diphenylcyclopropenone sensitization with weekly scalp DPC. Blood draws came before every patch-test application. Trimming cost V 0 bases and J 9 bases, with 21 bases left between them. CDR1 is ENHRY, CDR2 SYGVKD, per germline. The CDR3 totals 17 residues. TCRdb reanalysed the RACE reads using MiXCR and keeps one entry per CDR3 protein. The sample has 95,000 or so distinct CDR3 sequences; over 10% are singletons. The gene calls are TRBV10-3 and TRBJ2-1, with TRBD1 as a possible D gene (6 bases). This TCR derives from a woman in her forties with alopecia areata. Some clones in this sample may be carry-over from other donors' samples. This specimen was whole blood, taken in connection with sensitization to the hapten diphenylcyclopropenone (DPC). This chain's CDR3 is CAISESGQGLPVGEQFF. The CDR3 DNA sequence: TGTGCCATCAGTGAGTCGGGTCAGGGGCTCCCGGTGGGTGAGCAGTTCTTC.